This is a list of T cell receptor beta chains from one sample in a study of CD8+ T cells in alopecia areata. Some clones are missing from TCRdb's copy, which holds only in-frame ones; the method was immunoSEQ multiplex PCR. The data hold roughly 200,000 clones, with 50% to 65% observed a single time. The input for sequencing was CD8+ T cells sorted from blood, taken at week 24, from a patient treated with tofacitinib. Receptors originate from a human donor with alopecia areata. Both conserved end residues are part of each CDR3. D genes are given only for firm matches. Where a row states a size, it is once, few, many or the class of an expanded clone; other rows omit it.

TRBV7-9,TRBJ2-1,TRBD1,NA,CASSLRTGVYNEQFF,TGTGCCAGCAGCTTAAGGACAGGGGTCTACAATGAGCAGTTCTTC
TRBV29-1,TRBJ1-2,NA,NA,CSVVRVMDYGYTF,TGCAGCGTTGTAAGGGTGATGGACTATGGCTACACCTTC
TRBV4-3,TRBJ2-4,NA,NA,CASSQDGIAKNIQYF,TGCGCCAGCAGCCAAGACGGGATAGCCAAAAACATTCAGTACTTC
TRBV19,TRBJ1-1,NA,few,CASSMAGSTEAFF,TGTGCCAGTAGTATGGCAGGGTCGACTGAAGCTTTCTTT
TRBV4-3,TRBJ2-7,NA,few,CASSQERSELGNTYEQYF,TGCGCCAGCAGCCAAGAAAGATCTGAGTTGGGGAATACCTACGAGCAGTACTTC
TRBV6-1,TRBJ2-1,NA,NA,CASSSGPGPDEQFF,TGTGCCAGCAGTTCGGGTCCGGGCCCCGATGAGCAGTTCTTC
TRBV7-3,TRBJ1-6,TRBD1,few,CASSLTGTGDSPLHF,TGTGCCAGCAGCTTAACCGGGACAGGGGATTCACCCCTCCACTTT
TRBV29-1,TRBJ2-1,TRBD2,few,CSGDGLAEGQFF,TGCAGCGGGGACGGACTAGCGGAAGGGCAGTTCTTC
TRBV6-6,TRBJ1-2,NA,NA,CASSHRGNYGYTF,TGTGCCAGCAGCCATCGTGGTAACTATGGCTACACCTTC
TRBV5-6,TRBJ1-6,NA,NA,CASSLGRQATPLHF,TGTGCCAGCAGCTTGGGGCGACAAGCAACACCCCTCCACTTT
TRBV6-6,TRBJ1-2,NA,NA,CASSYGVIYGYTF,TGTGCCAGCAGTTACGGGGTTATCTATGGCTACACCTTC
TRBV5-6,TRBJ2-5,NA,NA,CASSGGGRMETQYF,TGTGCCAGCAGCGGAGGGGGGCGCATGGAGACCCAGTACTTC
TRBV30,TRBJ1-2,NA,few,CASAGGSNYGYTF,TGTGCCTCGGCAGGAGGAAGTAACTATGGCTACACCTTC
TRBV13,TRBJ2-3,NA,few,CASSSRLDYTDTQYF,TGTGCCAGCAGCTCCAGACTGGACTACACAGATACGCAGTATTTT
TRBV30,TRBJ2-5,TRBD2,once,CAWRTSGQETQYF,TGTGCCTGGAGAACTAGCGGACAAGAGACCCAGTACTTC
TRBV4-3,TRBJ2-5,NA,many,CASSADSGSQETQYF,TGCGCCAGCAGCGCTGATAGCGGATCACAAGAGACCCAGTACTTC
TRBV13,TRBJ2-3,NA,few,CASSLTDYAPDTQYF,TGTGCCAGCAGCCTAACTGACTACGCCCCAGATACGCAGTATTTT
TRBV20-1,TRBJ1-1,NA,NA,CSATEGTEAFF,TGCAGTGCTACTGAGGGGACTGAAGCTTTCTTT
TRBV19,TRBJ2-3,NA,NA,CASSSETDTPSTDTQYF,TGTGCCAGTAGTTCCGAAACAGACACGCCTAGCACAGATACGCAGTATTTT
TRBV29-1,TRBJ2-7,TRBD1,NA,CSVEDDRGLYEQYF,TGCAGCGTTGAAGATGACAGGGGCCTCTACGAGCAGTACTTC
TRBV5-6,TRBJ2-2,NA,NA,CASSISGVGSGELFF,TGTGCCAGCAGTATTTCGGGGGTCGGATCCGGGGAGCTGTTTTTT
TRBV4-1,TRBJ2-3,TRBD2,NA,CASSQLVVRGGLTDTQYF,TGCGCCAGCAGCCAACTCGTTGTCCGGGGGGGCCTCACAGATACGCAGTATTTT
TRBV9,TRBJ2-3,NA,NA,CASSARAADTQYF,TGTGCCAGCAGCGCCCGAGCGGCAGATACGCAGTATTTT
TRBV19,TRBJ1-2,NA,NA,CASSRRTAGYGYTF,TGTGCCAGTAGTAGACGGACAGCCGGCTATGGCTACACCTTC
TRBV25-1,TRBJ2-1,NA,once,CASSAYNEQFF,TGTGCCAGCAGCGCATACAATGAGCAGTTCTTC
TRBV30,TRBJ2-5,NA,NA,CAWSTGETQYF,TGTGCCTGGAGTACTGGAGAGACCCAGTACTTC
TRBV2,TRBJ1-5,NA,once,CASRQGYSNQPQHF,TGTGCCAGCAGACAGGGCTATAGCAATCAGCCCCAGCATTTT
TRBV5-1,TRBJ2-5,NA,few,CASGGTEQETQYF,TGCGCCAGCGGCGGGACAGAACAAGAGACCCAGTACTTC
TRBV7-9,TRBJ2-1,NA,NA,CASSPDQGSNEQFF,TGTGCCAGCAGCCCAGACCAGGGTAGCAATGAGCAGTTCTTC
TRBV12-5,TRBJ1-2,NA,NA,CASGPGPTNYGYTF,TGTGCTAGTGGTCCGGGGCCGACTAACTATGGCTACACCTTC
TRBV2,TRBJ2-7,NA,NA,CASSEGPGYEQYF,TGTGCCAGCAGTGAGGGGCCGGGGTACGAGCAGTACTTC
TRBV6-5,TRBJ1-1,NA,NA,CASSYGRGSEAFF,TGTGCCAGCAGTTATGGCAGAGGGAGTGAAGCTTTCTTT
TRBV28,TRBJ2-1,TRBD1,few,CASGGDRGHNEQFF,TGTGCCAGCGGAGGGGACAGGGGGCACAATGAGCAGTTCTTC
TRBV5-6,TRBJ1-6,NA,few,CASSWTDNSPLHF,TGTGCCAGCAGCTGGACAGACAATTCACCCCTCCACTTT
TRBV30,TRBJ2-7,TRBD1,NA,CAWRGQGHYEQYF,TGTGCCTGGAGGGGACAGGGACACTACGAGCAGTACTTC
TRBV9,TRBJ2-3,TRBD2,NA,CASSDSSGGPTDTQYF,TGTGCCAGCAGCGACTCTAGCGGGGGGCCCACAGATACGCAGTATTTT
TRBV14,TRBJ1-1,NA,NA,CASSRGGGAEAFF,TGTGCCAGCAGCCGTGGCGGAGGGGCTGAAGCTTTCTTT
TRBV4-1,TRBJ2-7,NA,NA,CASSQEDSTYEQYF,TGCGCCAGCAGCCAAGAGGACAGCACCTACGAGCAGTACTTC
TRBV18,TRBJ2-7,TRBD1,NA,CASSPQGATGTYEQYF,TGTGCCAGCTCACCACAGGGGGCGACAGGTACCTACGAGCAGTACTTC
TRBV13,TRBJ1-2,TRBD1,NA,CASSYTRTGGDGYTF,TGTGCCAGCAGCTATACACGAACAGGGGGCGATGGCTACACCTTC
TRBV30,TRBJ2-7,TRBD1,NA,CAWSPGTGSEQYF,TGTGCCTGGAGTCCCGGGACAGGGAGCGAGCAGTACTTC
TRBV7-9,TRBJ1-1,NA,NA,CASSLVTGFLAFF,TGTGCCAGCAGCTTAGTCACAGGGTTCTTGGCTTTCTTT
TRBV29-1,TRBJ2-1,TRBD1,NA,CSVIGTGSYEQFF,TGCAGCGTTATCGGGACAGGTTCATATGAGCAGTTCTTC
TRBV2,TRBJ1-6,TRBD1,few,CASQPGQSSYNSPLHF,TGTGCCAGCCAGCCGGGACAGAGCTCCTATAATTCACCCCTCCACTTT
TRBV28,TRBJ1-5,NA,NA,CASSLNRNQPQHF,TGTGCCAGCAGTTTAAACAGAAATCAGCCCCAGCATTTT
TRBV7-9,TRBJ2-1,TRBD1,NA,CASSISQGANEQFF,TGTGCCAGCAGCATCAGTCAGGGGGCCAATGAGCAGTTCTTC
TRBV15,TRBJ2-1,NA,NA,CATSSMTSNEQFF,TGTGCCACCAGCAGCATGACAAGCAATGAGCAGTTCTTC
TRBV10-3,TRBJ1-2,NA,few,CAISEIGGGYGYTF,TGTGCCATCAGTGAAATCGGAGGGGGCTATGGCTACACCTTC